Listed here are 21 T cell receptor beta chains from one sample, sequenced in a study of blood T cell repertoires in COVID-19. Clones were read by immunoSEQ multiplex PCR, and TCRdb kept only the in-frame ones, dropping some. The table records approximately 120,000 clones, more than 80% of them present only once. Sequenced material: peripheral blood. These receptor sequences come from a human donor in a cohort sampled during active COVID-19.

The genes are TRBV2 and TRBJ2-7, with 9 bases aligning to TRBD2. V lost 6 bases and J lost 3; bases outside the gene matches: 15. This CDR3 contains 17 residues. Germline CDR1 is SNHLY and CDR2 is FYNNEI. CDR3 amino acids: CASRRDPLAGKHYEQYF. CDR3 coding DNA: TGTGCCAGCAGGAGGGACCCACTAGCGGGTAAACACTACGAGCAGTACTTC.

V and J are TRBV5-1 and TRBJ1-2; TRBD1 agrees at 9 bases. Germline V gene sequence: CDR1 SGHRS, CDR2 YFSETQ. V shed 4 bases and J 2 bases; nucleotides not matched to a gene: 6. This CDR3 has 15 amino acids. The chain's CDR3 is CASSTGTGKNYGYTF. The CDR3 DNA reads TGCGCCAGCAGCACCGGGACAGGGAAGAACTATGGCTACACCTTC.

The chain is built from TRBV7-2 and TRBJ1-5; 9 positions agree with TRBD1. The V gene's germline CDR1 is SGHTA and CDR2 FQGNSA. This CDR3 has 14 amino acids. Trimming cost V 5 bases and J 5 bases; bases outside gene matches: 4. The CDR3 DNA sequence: TGTGCCAGCAGCCCCCGACAGGGGGATCAGCCCCAGCATTTT. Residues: CASSPRQGDQPQHF. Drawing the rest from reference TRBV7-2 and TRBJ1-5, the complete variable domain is GAGVSQSPSNKVTEKGKDVELRCDPISGHTALYWYRQSLGQGLEFLIYFQGNSAPDKSGLPSDRFSAERTGGSVSTLTIQRTQQEDSAVYLCASSPRQGDQPQHFGDGTRLSIL.

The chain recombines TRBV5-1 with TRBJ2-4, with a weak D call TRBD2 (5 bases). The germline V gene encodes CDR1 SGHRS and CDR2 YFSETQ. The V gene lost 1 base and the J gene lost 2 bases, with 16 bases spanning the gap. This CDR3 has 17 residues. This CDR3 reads CASSLWFGETTKNIQYF. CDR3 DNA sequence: TGCGCCAGCAGCTTGTGGTTTGGGGAGACGACCAAAAACATTCAGTACTTC.

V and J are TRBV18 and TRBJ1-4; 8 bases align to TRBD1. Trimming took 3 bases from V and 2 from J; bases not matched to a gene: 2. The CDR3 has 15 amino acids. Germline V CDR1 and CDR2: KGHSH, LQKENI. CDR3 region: CASSPRGRTNEKLFF. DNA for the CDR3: TGTGCCAGCTCACCCAGGGGGCGGACTAATGAAAAACTGTTTTTT.

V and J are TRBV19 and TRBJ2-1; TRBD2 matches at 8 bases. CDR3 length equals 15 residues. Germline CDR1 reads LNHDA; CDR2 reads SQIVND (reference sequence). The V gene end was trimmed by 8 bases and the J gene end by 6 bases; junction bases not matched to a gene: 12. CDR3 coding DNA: TGTGCCAGTCGGAGGGACGGGGGGGCACTCAATGAGCAGTTCTTC. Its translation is CASRRDGGALNEQFF.

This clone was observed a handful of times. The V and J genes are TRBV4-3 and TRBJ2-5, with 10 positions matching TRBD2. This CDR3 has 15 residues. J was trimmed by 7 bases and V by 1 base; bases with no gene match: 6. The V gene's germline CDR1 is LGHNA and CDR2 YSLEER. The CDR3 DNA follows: TGCGCCAGCAGCCAAGGTCCCGAGCGGGAGGGGACCCAGTACTTC. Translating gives CASSQGPEREGTQYF.

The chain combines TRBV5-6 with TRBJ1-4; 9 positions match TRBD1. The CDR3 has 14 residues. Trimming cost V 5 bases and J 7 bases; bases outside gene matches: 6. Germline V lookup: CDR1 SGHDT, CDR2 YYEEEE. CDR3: CASSTGTGPEKLFF. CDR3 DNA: TGTGCCAGCAGTACCGGGACAGGGCCTGAAAAACTGTTTTTT.

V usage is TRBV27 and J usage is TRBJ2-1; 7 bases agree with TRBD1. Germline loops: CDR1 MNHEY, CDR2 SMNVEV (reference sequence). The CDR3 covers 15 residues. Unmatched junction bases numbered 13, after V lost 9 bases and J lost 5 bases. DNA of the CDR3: TGTGCCAGTGCCCCTTGGCAGGGGGAAAACAATGAGCAGTTCTTC. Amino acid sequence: CASAPWQGENNEQFF.

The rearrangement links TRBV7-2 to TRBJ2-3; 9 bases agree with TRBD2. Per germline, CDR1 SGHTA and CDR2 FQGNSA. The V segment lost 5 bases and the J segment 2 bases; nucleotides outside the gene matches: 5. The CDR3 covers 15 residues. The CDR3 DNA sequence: TGTGCCAGCAGCCAGGGACTAGCCTACACAGATACGCAGTATTTT. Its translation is CASSQGLAYTDTQYF.

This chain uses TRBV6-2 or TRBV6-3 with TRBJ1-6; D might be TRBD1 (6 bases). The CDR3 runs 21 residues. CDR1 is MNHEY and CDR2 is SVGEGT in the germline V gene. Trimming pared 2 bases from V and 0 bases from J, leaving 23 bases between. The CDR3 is CASSYGTTLLDPSSYNSPLHF. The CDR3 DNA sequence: TGTGCCAGCAGTTACGGGACAACCCTACTCGATCCGAGCTCCTATAATTCACCCCTCCACTTT.

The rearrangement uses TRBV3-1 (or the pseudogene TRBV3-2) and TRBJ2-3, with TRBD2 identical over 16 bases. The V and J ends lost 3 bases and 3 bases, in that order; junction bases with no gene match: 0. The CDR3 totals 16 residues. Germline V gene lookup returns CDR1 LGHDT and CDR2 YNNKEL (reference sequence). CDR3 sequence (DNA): TGTGCCAGCAGCCAGGGACTAGCGGGGGGGACAGATACGCAGTATTTT. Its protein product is CASSQGLAGGTDTQYF.

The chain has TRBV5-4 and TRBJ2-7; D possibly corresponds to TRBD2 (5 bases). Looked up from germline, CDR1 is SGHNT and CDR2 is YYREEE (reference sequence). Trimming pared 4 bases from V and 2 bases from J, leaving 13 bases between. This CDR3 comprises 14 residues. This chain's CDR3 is CASSLRTDAYEQYF. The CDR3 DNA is TGTGCCAGCAGCCTACGGACTGATGCCTACGAGCAGTACTTC. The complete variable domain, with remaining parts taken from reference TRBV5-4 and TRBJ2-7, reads ETGVTQSPTHLIKTRGQQVTLRCSSQSGHNTVSWYQQALGQGPQFIFQYYREEENGRGNFPPRFSGLQFPNYSSELNVNALELDDSALYLCASSLRTDAYEQYFGPGTRLTVT.

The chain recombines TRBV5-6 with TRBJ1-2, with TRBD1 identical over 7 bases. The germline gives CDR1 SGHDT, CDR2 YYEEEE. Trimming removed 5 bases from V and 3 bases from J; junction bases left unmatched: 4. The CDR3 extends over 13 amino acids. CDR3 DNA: TGTGCCAGCAGGTCAGGGGGAGACTATGGCTACACCTTC. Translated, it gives CASRSGGDYGYTF.

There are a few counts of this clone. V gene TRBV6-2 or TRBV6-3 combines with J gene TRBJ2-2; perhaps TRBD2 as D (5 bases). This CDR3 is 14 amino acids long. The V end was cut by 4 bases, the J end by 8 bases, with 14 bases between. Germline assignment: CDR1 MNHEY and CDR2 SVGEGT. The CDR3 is CASSSSGVSGELFF. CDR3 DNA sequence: TGTGCCAGCAGTTCCTCCGGGGTCTCGGGGGAGCTGTTTTTT.

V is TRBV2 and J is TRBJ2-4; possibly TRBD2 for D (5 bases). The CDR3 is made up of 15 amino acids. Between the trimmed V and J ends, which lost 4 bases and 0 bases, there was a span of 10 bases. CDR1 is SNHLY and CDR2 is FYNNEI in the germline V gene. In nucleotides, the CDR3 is TGTGCCAGCAGTGGATTTGGACTAGCCAAAAACATTCAGTACTTC. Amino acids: CASSGFGLAKNIQYF.

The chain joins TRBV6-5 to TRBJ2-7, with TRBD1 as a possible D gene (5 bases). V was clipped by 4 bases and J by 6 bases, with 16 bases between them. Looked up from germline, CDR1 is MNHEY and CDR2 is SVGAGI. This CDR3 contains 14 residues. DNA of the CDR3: TGTGCCAGCAGTTCCCGGACATTAAGGAGCGAGCAGTACTTC. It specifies CASSSRTLRSEQYF.

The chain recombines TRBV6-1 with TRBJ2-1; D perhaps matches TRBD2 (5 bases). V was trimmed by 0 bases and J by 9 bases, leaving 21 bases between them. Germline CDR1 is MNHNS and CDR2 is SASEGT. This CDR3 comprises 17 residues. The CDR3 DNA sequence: TGTGCCAGCAGTGAAGCTATGTATATGACCGGGGTGAGTGAGCAGTTCTTC. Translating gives CASSEAMYMTGVSEQFF.

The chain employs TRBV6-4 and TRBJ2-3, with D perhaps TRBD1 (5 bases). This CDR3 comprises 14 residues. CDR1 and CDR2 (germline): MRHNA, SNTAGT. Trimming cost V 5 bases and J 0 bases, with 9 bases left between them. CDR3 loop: CASSRTISTDTQYF. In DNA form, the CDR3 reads TGTGCCAGCAGTCGGACAATCAGCACAGATACGCAGTATTTT.

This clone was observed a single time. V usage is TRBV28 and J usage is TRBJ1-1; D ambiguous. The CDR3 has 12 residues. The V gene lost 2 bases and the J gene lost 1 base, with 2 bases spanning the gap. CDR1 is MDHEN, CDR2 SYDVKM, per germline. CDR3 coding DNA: TGTGCCAGCAGTTTACAGAACACTGAAGCTTTCTTT. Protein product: CASSLQNTEAFF.

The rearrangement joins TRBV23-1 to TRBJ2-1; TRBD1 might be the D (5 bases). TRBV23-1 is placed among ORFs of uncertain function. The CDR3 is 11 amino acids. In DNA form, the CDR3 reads TGCGGGACATCCAGTTACAATGAGCAGTTCTTC. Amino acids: CGTSSYNEQFF.